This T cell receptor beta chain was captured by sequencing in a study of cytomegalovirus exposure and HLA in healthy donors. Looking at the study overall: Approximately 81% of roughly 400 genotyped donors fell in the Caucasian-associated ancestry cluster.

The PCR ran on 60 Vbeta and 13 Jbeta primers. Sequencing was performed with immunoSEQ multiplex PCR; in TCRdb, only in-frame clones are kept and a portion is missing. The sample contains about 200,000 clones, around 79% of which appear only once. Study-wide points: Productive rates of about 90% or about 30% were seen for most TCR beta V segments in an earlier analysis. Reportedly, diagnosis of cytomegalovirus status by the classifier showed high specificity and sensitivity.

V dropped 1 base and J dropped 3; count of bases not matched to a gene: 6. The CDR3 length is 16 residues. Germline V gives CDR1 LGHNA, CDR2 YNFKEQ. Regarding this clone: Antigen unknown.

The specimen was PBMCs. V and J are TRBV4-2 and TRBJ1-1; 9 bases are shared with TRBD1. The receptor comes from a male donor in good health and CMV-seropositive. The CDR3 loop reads CASSQATGGEHTEAFF. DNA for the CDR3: TGTGCCAGCAGCCAAGCAACAGGGGGCGAGCACACTGAAGCTTTCTTT.